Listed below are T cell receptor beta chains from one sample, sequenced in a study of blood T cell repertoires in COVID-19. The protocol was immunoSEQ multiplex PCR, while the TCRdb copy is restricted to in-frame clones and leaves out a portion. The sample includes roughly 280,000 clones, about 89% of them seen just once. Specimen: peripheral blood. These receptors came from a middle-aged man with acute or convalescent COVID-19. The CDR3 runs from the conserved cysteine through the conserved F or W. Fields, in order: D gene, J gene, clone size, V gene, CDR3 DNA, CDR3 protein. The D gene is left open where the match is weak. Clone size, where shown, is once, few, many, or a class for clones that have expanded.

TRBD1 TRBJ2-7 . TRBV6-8 TGTGCCAGCAGTTTACCCCCCGCAGGGGGATTGAGCGAGCAGTACTTC CASSLPPAGGLSEQYF
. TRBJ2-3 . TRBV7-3 TGTGCCAGCAGCTTAAACCAGGCCGATACGCAGTATTTT CASSLNQADTQYF
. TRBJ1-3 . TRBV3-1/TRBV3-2 TGTGCCAGCAGCCATTGGTCGGTGAGCTCCTCTGGAAACACCATATATTTT CASSHWSVSSSGNTIYF
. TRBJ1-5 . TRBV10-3 TGTGCCATCAGTGTTCAGCTAGATGGCAATCAGCCCCAGCATTTT CAISVQLDGNQPQHF
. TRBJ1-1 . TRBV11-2 TGTGCCAGCAGCCTGACAGGCCCCATTTGGACTGAAGCTTTCTTT CASSLTGPIWTEAFF
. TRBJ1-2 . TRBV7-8 TGTGCCAGCAGCCGGGACACCGAGAGCTACACCTTC CASSRDTESYTF
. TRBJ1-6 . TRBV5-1 TGCGCCAGCAGCTTGGCCTCGGGGGGCTCACCCCTCCACTTT CASSLASGGSPLHF
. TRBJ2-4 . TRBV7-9 TGTGCCAGCAGCTTATCTGTTCGGGATCCCATTCAGTACTTC CASSLSVRDPIQYF
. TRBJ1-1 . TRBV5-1 TGCGCCAGCAGCAGTACAGGGACGGCTGAAGCTTTCTTT CASSSTGTAEAFF
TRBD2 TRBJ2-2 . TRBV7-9 TGTGCCAGCCGCCGGACTAGCGCCGGGGAGCTGTTTTTT CASRRTSAGELFF
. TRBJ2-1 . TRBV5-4 TGTGCCAGCAGCTTGATGGTGAGGAGCGCTTACAATGAGCAGTTCTTC CASSLMVRSAYNEQFF
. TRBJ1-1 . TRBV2 TGTGCCAGCAGTGCAATCAGGGGTATCGCCACTGAAGCTTTCTTT CASSAIRGIATEAFF
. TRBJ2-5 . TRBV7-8 TGTGCCAGCAAGAATTTTAGGGGCCAAGAGACCCAGTACTTC CASKNFRGQETQYF
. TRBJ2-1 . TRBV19 TGTGCCAGTAGTAGTGAGGGGGTGAATGAGCAGTTCTTC CASSSEGVNEQFF
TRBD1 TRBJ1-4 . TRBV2 TGTGCCAGCAGTGCGGGACAGAATAATGAAAAACTGTTTTTT CASSAGQNNEKLFF
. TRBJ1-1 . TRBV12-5 TGTGCTAGTGGTTTGGGTGGAGTTACTGAAGCTTTCTTT CASGLGGVTEAFF
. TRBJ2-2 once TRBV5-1 TGCGCCAGCAGCTTCGGGTCAGGGGAGCTGTTTTTT CASSFGSGELFF